Sequencing of this TCR beta chain was carried out in a study of identical twins' blood T cells. TCRdb recomputed calls from the 5' RACE reads with MiXCR, one row per CDR3 protein. In the table there are a few hundred thousand distinct CDR3 sequences, roughly 30% of which are singletons. Broader study findings: Each donor's most abundant TCRbeta clonotypes shared more CDR3 sequences with her twin than unrelated donors.

The CDR3 is 13 residues long. The V gene's germline CDR1 is GTSNPN and CDR2 SVGIG (reference sequence). A note on this clonotype: The antigen is undetermined. Relative to the germline gene, one junction end is altered; a read error may explain this.

The V gene is TRBV30, the J gene TRBJ1-1; D perhaps matches TRBD1 (6 bases). This sequence originates from a woman aged 18 to 55 in good health. The sequenced sample was PBMCs. The CDR3, as DNA: TGTGCCTGGGGACAGCTCATGAACACTGAAACTTTCTTT. Protein product: CAWGQLMNTETFF.